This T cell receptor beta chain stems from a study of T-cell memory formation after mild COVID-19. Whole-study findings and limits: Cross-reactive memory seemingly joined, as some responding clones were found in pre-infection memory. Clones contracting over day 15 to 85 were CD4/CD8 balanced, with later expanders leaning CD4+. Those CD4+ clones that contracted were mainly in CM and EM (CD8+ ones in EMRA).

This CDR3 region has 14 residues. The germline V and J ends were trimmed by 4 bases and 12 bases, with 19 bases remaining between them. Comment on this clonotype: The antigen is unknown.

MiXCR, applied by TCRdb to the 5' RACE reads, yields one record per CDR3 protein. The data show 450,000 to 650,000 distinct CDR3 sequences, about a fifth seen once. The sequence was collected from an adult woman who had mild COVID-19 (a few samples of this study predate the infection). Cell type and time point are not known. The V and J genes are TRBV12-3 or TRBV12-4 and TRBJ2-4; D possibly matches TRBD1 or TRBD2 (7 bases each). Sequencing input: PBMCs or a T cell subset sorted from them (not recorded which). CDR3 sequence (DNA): TGTGCCAGCAGTTCCTTAGACAGGGAGGGGGGTCAGTACTTC. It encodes CASSSLDREGGQYF.